These T cell receptor beta chains were read from a single sample in a study of human T cells and chemical hapten exposure. TCRdb fed the RACE reads into MiXCR, producing one record per CDR3 protein. The data hold around 250,000 distinct CDR3 sequences, with approximately 8.6% observed a single time. The sample consisted of whole blood, taken in connection with sensitization to the hapten diphenylcyclopropenone (DPC). These receptors all stem from a woman aged 40-49 years with alopecia areata. Some clones in this sample may be carry-over from other donors' samples. CDR3s include the opening cysteine and the closing phenylalanine or tryptophan. A D gene is named only where the DNA matches it firmly. A clone size is listed for some rows: how often the clone was seen (once, few, many), or a class if it is expanded.

d_gene: NA; j_gene: TRBJ2-7; abundance: NA; v_gene: TRBV15; CDR3aa: CATSRDQGAGSYEQYF; CDR3nt: TGTGCCACCAGCAGAGATCAGGGCGCAGGATCCTACGAGCAGTACTTC
d_gene: TRBD1; j_gene: TRBJ2-1; abundance: many; v_gene: TRBV20-1; CDR3aa: CSANRHRGRGNEQFF; CDR3nt: TGCAGTGCTAATCGGCACAGGGGGAGAGGAAATGAGCAGTTCTTC
d_gene: TRBD2; j_gene: TRBJ2-3; abundance: NA; v_gene: TRBV4-2; CDR3aa: CASSQDPSGSPGDTQYF; CDR3nt: TGTGCCAGCAGCCAAGACCCTAGCGGCTCCCCTGGGGATACGCAGTATTTT
d_gene: NA; j_gene: TRBJ1-4; abundance: NA; v_gene: TRBV7-2; CDR3aa: CASSLRRGKSEKLFF; CDR3nt: TGTGCCAGCAGCTTACGTAGGGGGAAGAGTGAAAAACTGTTTTTT
d_gene: TRBD2; j_gene: TRBJ2-3; abundance: few; v_gene: TRBV10-3; CDR3aa: CAIRETSGTITDTQYF; CDR3nt: TGTGCCATCAGAGAGACTAGCGGAACGATCACAGATACGCAGTATTTT
d_gene: NA; j_gene: TRBJ2-3; abundance: few; v_gene: TRBV9; CDR3aa: CASSPRQGGPDTQYF; CDR3nt: TGTGCCAGCAGCCCGAGACAGGGAGGCCCAGATACGCAGTATTTT
d_gene: NA; j_gene: TRBJ2-7; abundance: few; v_gene: TRBV28; CDR3aa: CASSLLADPEQYF; CDR3nt: TGTGCCAGCAGTCTACTGGCCGATCCCGAGCAGTACTTC
d_gene: NA; j_gene: TRBJ1-1; abundance: many; v_gene: TRBV5-1; CDR3aa: CASSLAGAPPGRAEAFF; CDR3nt: TGCGCCAGCAGCTTGGCTGGAGCACCGCCGGGTCGGGCTGAAGCTTTCTTT
d_gene: TRBD2; j_gene: TRBJ2-3; abundance: few; v_gene: TRBV12-3/TRBV12-4; CDR3aa: CASSLGRLAGTTDTQYF; CDR3nt: TGTGCCAGCAGTCTGGGGCGACTAGCGGGGACCACAGATACGCAGTATTTT
d_gene: NA; j_gene: TRBJ1-2; abundance: few; v_gene: TRBV25-1; CDR3aa: CARNRSGRGAYGYTF; CDR3nt: TGTGCCAGAAATCGATCAGGAAGGGGGGCCTATGGCTACACCTTC
d_gene: NA; j_gene: TRBJ1-5; abundance: NA; v_gene: TRBV6-1; CDR3aa: CASSGSGMNQPQHF; CDR3nt: TGTGCCAGCAGTGGATCGGGGATGAATCAGCCCCAGCATTTT
d_gene: TRBD1; j_gene: TRBJ2-3; abundance: few; v_gene: TRBV5-1; CDR3aa: CASSLEQGPDTQYF; CDR3nt: TGCGCCAGCAGCTTGGAACAGGGGCCAGATACGCAGTATTTT
d_gene: NA; j_gene: TRBJ2-4; abundance: many; v_gene: TRBV4-1; CDR3aa: CASSHPGTIAKNIQYF; CDR3nt: TGCGCCAGCAGCCATCCCGGGACAATAGCCAAAAACATTCAGTACTTC
d_gene: NA; j_gene: TRBJ2-1; abundance: NA; v_gene: TRBV29-1; CDR3aa: CSVEINSNEQFF; CDR3nt: TGCAGCGTTGAAATTAACTCCAATGAGCAGTTCTTC
d_gene: NA; j_gene: TRBJ2-3; abundance: few; v_gene: TRBV7-7; CDR3aa: CASSPAGGTDTQYF; CDR3nt: TGTGCTAGCAGCCCCGCAGGTGGCACAGATACGCAGTATTTT
d_gene: TRBD1; j_gene: TRBJ2-1; abundance: many; v_gene: TRBV11-1; CDR3aa: CASSSHPGQALEQFF; CDR3nt: TGTGCCAGCAGCTCCCACCCGGGACAGGCACTGGAGCAGTTCTTC
d_gene: TRBD1; j_gene: TRBJ2-3; abundance: few; v_gene: TRBV12-3/TRBV12-4; CDR3aa: CASRTQGADTQYF; CDR3nt: TGTGCCAGCAGGACGCAGGGGGCAGATACGCAGTATTTT
d_gene: NA; j_gene: TRBJ1-2; abundance: NA; v_gene: TRBV20-1; CDR3aa: CSAGGPGRYGYTF; CDR3nt: TGCAGTGCTGGGGGCCCAGGCCGCTATGGCTACACCTTC
d_gene: TRBD2; j_gene: TRBJ2-7; abundance: NA; v_gene: TRBV12-3/TRBV12-4; CDR3aa: CASSTNQGAGRNYYEQYF; CDR3nt: TGTGCCAGCAGCACAAACCAAGGAGCGGGAAGGAACTACTACGAGCAGTACTTC
d_gene: TRBD1; j_gene: TRBJ1-2; abundance: many; v_gene: TRBV7-2; CDR3aa: CASSLAGQIYGYTF; CDR3nt: TGTGCCAGCAGCTTAGCGGGACAGATCTATGGCTACACCTTC
d_gene: NA; j_gene: TRBJ2-1; abundance: many; v_gene: TRBV5-1; CDR3aa: CASTVAGSSYNEQFF; CDR3nt: TGCGCCAGCACGGTTGCGGGGAGCTCCTACAATGAGCAGTTCTTC
d_gene: NA; j_gene: TRBJ1-2; abundance: few; v_gene: TRBV12-3/TRBV12-4; CDR3aa: CASSLVETGRMGYTF; CDR3nt: TGTGCCAGCAGTTTAGTAGAAACGGGGAGGATGGGCTACACCTTC
d_gene: TRBD2; j_gene: TRBJ2-3; abundance: many; v_gene: TRBV29-1; CDR3aa: CSVDATSEDTQYF; CDR3nt: TGCAGCGTTGACGCGACTAGCGAAGATACGCAGTATTTT
d_gene: TRBD2; j_gene: TRBJ2-1; abundance: NA; v_gene: TRBV20-1; CDR3aa: CSAWLAGTYNEQFF; CDR3nt: TGCAGTGCTTGGCTAGCGGGAACCTACAATGAGCAGTTCTTC
d_gene: NA; j_gene: TRBJ2-1; abundance: NA; v_gene: TRBV11-2; CDR3aa: CASSLWATALGEQFF; CDR3nt: TGTGCCAGCAGCTTATGGGCGACAGCTCTCGGGGAGCAGTTCTTC
d_gene: TRBD2; j_gene: TRBJ2-7; abundance: NA; v_gene: TRBV28; CDR3aa: CASSAGVTYEQYF; CDR3nt: TGTGCCAGCAGTGCGGGAGTAACCTACGAGCAGTACTTC
d_gene: TRBD1; j_gene: TRBJ2-1; abundance: many; v_gene: TRBV20-1; CDR3aa: CSARPGQGHEQFF; CDR3nt: TGCAGTGCTAGACCGGGACAGGGACATGAGCAGTTCTTC
d_gene: TRBD1; j_gene: TRBJ2-2; abundance: NA; v_gene: TRBV12-3/TRBV12-4; CDR3aa: CASSPGGTGTTGELFF; CDR3nt: TGTGCCAGCAGTCCCGGGGGGACAGGGACTACCGGGGAGCTGTTTTTT
d_gene: NA; j_gene: TRBJ1-6; abundance: NA; v_gene: TRBV20-1; CDR3aa: CSARTSANNSPLHF; CDR3nt: TGCAGTGCTAGAACTTCCGCTAATAATTCACCCCTCCACTTT